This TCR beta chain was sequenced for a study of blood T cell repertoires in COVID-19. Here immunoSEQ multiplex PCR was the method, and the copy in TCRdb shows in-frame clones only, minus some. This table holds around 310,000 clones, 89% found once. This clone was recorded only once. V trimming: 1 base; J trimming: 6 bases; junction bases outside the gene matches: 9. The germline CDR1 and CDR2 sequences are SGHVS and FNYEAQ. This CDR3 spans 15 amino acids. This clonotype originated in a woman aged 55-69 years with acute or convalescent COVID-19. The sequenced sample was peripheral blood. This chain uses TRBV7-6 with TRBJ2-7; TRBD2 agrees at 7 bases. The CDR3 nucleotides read TGTGCCAGCAGCTTAGAGGTGGGAGGGAAGGGCGAGCAGTACTTC. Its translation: CASSLEVGGKGEQYF.